Below, 20 T cell receptor beta chains from the same sample are listed, as sequenced in a study of monozygotic twins with cystic fibrosis. Profiling relied on immunoSEQ multiplex PCR, and the TCRdb table lists in-frame clones only, not all of them. Of about 36,000 clones in the sample, around 90% are singletons; the top ten hold 0.19%. Sample: blood. The receptor source for this set is a boy younger than 10 with cystic fibrosis.

V usage is TRBV6-4 and J usage is TRBJ2-2, with D unresolved. V shed 7 bases and J shed 0 bases, with 9 bases lying between them. Germline loops: CDR1 MRHNA, CDR2 SNTAGT. This CDR3 spans 14 amino acids. CDR3 sequence reads: CASKSDANTGELFF. The DNA of the CDR3 is TGTGCCAGCAAGAGCGACGCGAACACCGGGGAGCTGTTTTTT.

The CDR3 reads CASNPLYRGSAKNIQYF. DNA of the CDR3: TGTGCCAGCAACCCACTTTATAGGGGCTCTGCCAAAAACATTCAGTACTTC. V is TRBV9 and J is TRBJ2-4; possible D gene TRBD1, 5 bases. The germline V gene has CDR1 SGDLS and CDR2 YYNGEE. CDR3 length: 17 amino acids. The germline V and J ends were trimmed by 6 bases and 1 base, with 20 bases remaining between them.

The chain has TRBV19 and TRBJ1-3; D not certain. The germline CDR1 and CDR2 sequences are LNHDA and SQIVND (reference sequence). Trimming pared 7 bases from V and 0 bases from J, leaving 10 bases between. CDR3 length: 14 residues. CDR3 protein: CASTEESSGNTIYF. The CDR3 nucleotides are TGTGCCAGTACCGAGGAAAGCTCTGGAAACACCATATATTTT.

As DNA, the CDR3 is TGTGCCAGCAGTTACTCGCCCAGGAGGCGCGCGTGGACGCAGTATTTT. As protein: CASSYSPRRRAWTQYF. The chain carries TRBV6-5 and TRBJ2-3, with a tentative D call TRBD2 (5 bases). The V end lost 0 bases, the J end lost 9 bases, and 19 bases lay between the germline ends. This CDR3 spans 16 amino acids. Germline values: CDR1 MNHEY, CDR2 SVGAGI.

The genes are TRBV2 and TRBJ1-2; D unclear. Germline loops: CDR1 SNHLY, CDR2 FYNNEI. The ends were cut back, 6 bases at V and 4 bases at J, with 9 bases in the middle. This CDR3 spans 12 amino acids. CDR3 amino acids: CASRAGSYGYTF. The CDR3 DNA is TGTGCCAGCAGGGCGGGGAGCTATGGCTACACCTTC.

The genes are TRBV9 and TRBJ2-5, with a weak D call TRBD1 (7 bases). V shed 0 bases and J shed 5 bases, with 17 bases lying between them. The CDR3 spans 16 residues. CDR1 and CDR2 (germline): SGDLS, YYNGEE. DNA for the CDR3: TGTGCCAGCAGCGTAGCAGGAGGGGGCCTGGGTGAGACCCAGTACTTC. This translates into CASSVAGGGLGETQYF.

The chain employs TRBV5-8 and TRBJ1-1; 8 nucleotides align to TRBD1. The V segment lost 0 bases and the J segment 5 bases; nucleotides outside the gene matches: 3. Per the germline V gene, CDR1 is SGHTS and CDR2 is YDEGEE. This CDR3 is built from 14 residues. CDR3 region: CASSLGQGWTEAFF. The CDR3 DNA reads TGTGCCAGCAGCTTGGGACAGGGGTGGACTGAAGCTTTCTTT.

The chain recombines TRBV6-5 with TRBJ2-3; 8 bases agree with TRBD1. Germline assignment: CDR1 MNHEY and CDR2 SVGAGI. The V gene end was trimmed by 5 bases and the J gene end by 4 bases; junction bases not matched to a gene: 2. CDR3 length equals 13 residues. The CDR3 sequence: CASSVQGADTQYF. The CDR3 DNA is TGTGCCAGCAGTGTACAGGGGGCAGATACGCAGTATTTT.

The rearrangement joins TRBV4-1 to TRBJ2-7; D is perhaps TRBD1 (5 bases). Germline V lookup: CDR1 MGHRA, CDR2 YSYEKL. The CDR3 spans 14 residues. Trimming removed 1 base from V and 3 bases from J, with 10 bases in between. CDR3 sequence (DNA): TGCGCCAGCAGCCAAGCGACAGTCGGCTACGAGCAGTACTTC. Protein: CASSQATVGYEQYF.

The chain uses TRBV6-5 and TRBJ1-1; TRBD1 matches 7 bases. V was pared by 6 bases and J by 4 bases, with 8 bases of the junction left unmatched. The CDR3 totals 14 residues. CDR1 and CDR2 from the germline V gene are MNHEY and SVGAGI. The CDR3 region has the DNA TGTGCCAGCAGCGTGGACTCAGGGGGCACTGAAGCTTTCTTT. Translated, it gives CASSVDSGGTEAFF.

The gene calls are TRBV5-1 and TRBJ1-5; D gene ambiguous. CDR1 SGHRS and CDR2 YFSETQ come from the germline V gene. The CDR3 is 13 amino acids. With 4 bases removed from V and 4 bases from J, the gap between germline ends came to 9 bases. CDR3 loop: CASSPGDNQPQHF. The CDR3 DNA reads TGCGCCAGCAGCCCTGGGGATAATCAGCCCCAGCATTTT.

The rearrangement joins TRBV13 to TRBJ2-7; TRBD2 agrees at 7 bases. Germline V gives CDR1 PRHDT, CDR2 FYEKMQ (reference sequence). Losses at the gene ends were 4 bases for V and 7 bases for J; bases not matched to a gene: 10. CDR3 length: 14 residues. The CDR3, as DNA: TGTGCCAGCAGCTGGGGCCGCGGGGGAGGTGAGCAGTACTTC. Protein product: CASSWGRGGGEQYF.

V is TRBV7-2 and J is TRBJ2-3; D remains ambiguous. The CDR3 contains 13 residues. V shed 4 bases and J shed 2 bases, with 7 bases lying between them. Germline V CDR1 and CDR2: SGHTA, FQGNSA. CDR3 sequence: CASSSPPTDTQYF. In nucleotides, the CDR3 is TGTGCCAGCAGCTCGCCACCCACAGATACGCAGTATTTT.

This chain joins TRBV6-5 and TRBJ1-6; D unresolved. CDR3 length equals 16 residues. The germline V gene has CDR1 MNHEY and CDR2 SVGAGI. V dropped 0 bases and J dropped 9 bases, with 15 bases sitting between them. For the CDR3, the DNA is TGTGCCAGCAGTTACTCTCGGGGAAGAAGGAGTTCACCCCTCCACTTT. Translated, it gives CASSYSRGRRSSPLHF.

The chain couples TRBV7-8 to TRBJ2-2; weak D call: TRBD1 (5 bases). Germline CDR1 reads SGHVS; CDR2 reads FQNEAQ. V gave up 4 bases and J gave up 0 bases, with 15 bases separating them. This CDR3 has 17 residues. The CDR3 nucleotides are TGTGCCAGCAGCTCACAATGGGGCAGACCGAACACCGGGGAGCTGTTTTTT. It is translated as CASSSQWGRPNTGELFF.

This chain uses TRBV4-2 with TRBJ2-1, with 9 bases that match TRBD1. This CDR3 is built from 17 residues. Germline CDR1 LGHNA, CDR2 YNFKEQ. J lost 4 bases, V lost 4 bases, and 11 bases had no gene match. The CDR3 sequence is CASSLLSGTGRYNEQFF. In DNA, the CDR3 is TGTGCCAGCAGCCTACTATCCGGGACAGGGAGGTACAATGAGCAGTTCTTC.

The rearrangement links TRBV5-6 to TRBJ1-2; a possible D gene is TRBD1 (6 bases). Trimming left V 4 bases short and J 7 bases short, with 14 bases between. The length of the CDR3 is 13 residues. The germline CDR1 and CDR2 sequences are SGHDT and YYEEEE. DNA of the CDR3: TGTGCCAGCAGCCCTACAGGGTCGGGTGGCTACACCTTC. Amino acid sequence: CASSPTGSGGYTF.

The V call is TRBV11-2, the J call TRBJ2-5, with D possibly TRBD2 on 5 matching bases. Germline V gives CDR1 SGHAT, CDR2 FQNNGV. The CDR3 covers 13 residues. Trimming shortened V by 1 base and J by 6 bases, and 9 bases separated the two germline ends. The DNA for the CDR3 is TGTGCCAGCAGCTTAGCCCCTAGCCAGACCCAGTACTTC. Encoded protein: CASSLAPSQTQYF.

V is TRBV5-1 and J is TRBJ1-1; D uncertain. Trimming took 4 bases from V and 1 from J, leaving 8 bases between them. From germline, CDR1 is SGHRS and CDR2 YFSETQ. The CDR3 spans 13 residues. The CDR3 here is CASSGYSNTEAFF. The CDR3 DNA is TGCGCCAGCAGCGGCTACTCGAACACTGAAGCTTTCTTT.

V usage is TRBV9 and J usage is TRBJ2-2; 7 bases line up with TRBD1. J lost 4 bases, V lost 4 bases, and 7 bases had no gene match. In germline, CDR1 is SGDLS, CDR2 YYNGEE. CDR3 size: 15 residues. The CDR3 sequence: CASSTRQGRTGELFF. Here the CDR3 DNA reads TGTGCCAGCAGCACCAGACAGGGACGCACCGGGGAGCTGTTTTTT.